These 27 T cell receptor beta chains were all obtained from the same sample, sequenced in a study of T cell responses to AZD1222 COVID-19 vaccine (dated by TCRdb to the early 2020s). Taken with the paper, the label for time point translates to: about 28 days (+/-7) after the second vaccine dose. The library was made by the immunoSEQ multiplex PCR assay. Not all clones reach the TCRdb copy of this immuneACCESS table, which keeps in-frame sequences only. Checked studies attribute under half of the gap to unresolved V genes and leave the rest unexplained. A total of about 8,000 clones appear in this sample, 88% of them only once. The ten largest make up less than 9% of the sample. The sequencing here drew on peripheral blood, taken 28 days after the second AZD1222 dose. These receptors all stem from an adult who received the AZD1222 COVID-19 vaccine.

The chain combines TRBV3-1 (or the pseudogene TRBV3-2) with TRBJ1-4, with unresolved D. The germline gives CDR1 LGHDT, CDR2 YNNKEL (reference sequence). This CDR3 has 15 residues. Trimming left V 6 bases short and J 0 bases short, with 11 bases between. Here the CDR3 DNA reads TGTGCCAGCAGTCTTCTCTTTGCAACTAATGAAAAACTGTTTTTT. Translation gives CASSLLFATNEKLFF.

This chain links TRBV4-3 with TRBJ1-2; a possible D gene is TRBD1 (6 bases). The length of the CDR3 is 15 residues. V was clipped by 4 bases and J by 4 bases, with 16 bases between them. From germline, CDR1 is LGHNA and CDR2 YSLEER. This chain's CDR3 is CASSLRTEGGYGYTF. In DNA, the CDR3 is TGCGCCAGCAGCCTGCGCACGGAAGGGGGCTATGGCTACACCTTC.

This chain connects TRBV19 to TRBJ1-3; 7 bases match TRBD1. With 5 bases clipped from V and 0 bases from J, the junction kept 16 bases outside the gene matches. The length of the CDR3 is 19 residues. Germline lookup yields CDR1 LNHDA and CDR2 SQIVND (reference sequence). The CDR3 coding sequence is TGTGCCAGTAGTGCCGGACGTGTACGGGACAGCGTCTCTGGAAACACCATATATTTT. Translated, it gives CASSAGRVRDSVSGNTIYF.

The chain employs TRBV5-1 and TRBJ1-4; D is unclear. The CDR3 spans 15 residues. Germline CDR1 SGHRS, CDR2 YFSETQ. V was shortened by 0 bases and J by 0 bases, with 6 bases between the two germline ends. The CDR3 bases are TGCGCCAGCAGCTTGGGATCCGCAACTAATGAAAAACTGTTTTTT. Translated: CASSLGSATNEKLFF.

This clone was seen only a few times. The J gene is TRBJ2-7, the V gene TRBV19; perhaps TRBD2 as D (7 bases). This CDR3 contains 14 residues. Trimming removed 6 bases at V and 0 bases at J, with 12 bases between. CDR1 and CDR2 (germline): LNHDA, SQIVND (reference sequence). The CDR3 region has the DNA TGTGCCAGTAGGGGCGGGGGCGCCTCCTACGAGCAGTACTTC. Protein sequence: CASRGGGASYEQYF.

The chain joins TRBV4-1 to TRBJ2-5; the match to TRBD2 covers 11 bases. CDR1 and CDR2 from the germline V gene are MGHRA and YSYEKL. The V gene end was trimmed by 6 bases and the J gene end by 4 bases; junction bases not matched to a gene: 7. There are 15 residues in the CDR3. The CDR3 region is CASRPLAGGRETQYF. CDR3 DNA: TGCGCCAGCAGACCCTTAGCGGGAGGGAGAGAGACCCAGTACTTC.

The chain is built from TRBV19 and TRBJ1-3; TRBD1 might be the D (6 bases). CDR1 LNHDA and CDR2 SQIVND come from the germline V gene (reference sequence). The ends were cut back, 7 bases at V and 0 bases at J, with 13 bases in the middle. This CDR3 has 15 amino acids. CDR3 sequence reads: CASKRQESSGNTIYF. In nucleotides, the CDR3 is TGTGCCAGTAAGAGACAGGAGAGCTCTGGAAACACCATATATTTT.

The CDR3 DNA reads as TGTGCCAGTAGTCTGGGGTGGACGGGTGACTACGAGCAGTACTTC. Amino acid sequence: CASSLGWTGDYEQYF. The genes are TRBV19 and TRBJ2-7; no firm D call. The CDR3 is made up of 15 amino acids. V shed 5 bases and J shed 3 bases, with 17 bases lying between them. CDR1 LNHDA and CDR2 SQIVND come from the germline V gene (reference sequence).

The chain combines TRBV19 with TRBJ2-7, with 8 bases fitting TRBD1. The V gene end was trimmed by 2 bases and the J gene end by 2 bases; junction bases not matched to a gene: 5. Germline assignment: CDR1 LNHDA and CDR2 SQIVND (reference sequence). CDR3 size: 15 residues. CDR3 DNA sequence: TGTGCCAGTAGTATAAAGTTACAGGGGGCCTACGAGCAGTACTTC. Its translation is CASSIKLQGAYEQYF.

The chain couples TRBV28 to TRBJ1-5; no clear D. Germline CDR1 and CDR2: MDHEN and SYDVKM. The CDR3 covers 15 residues. With 3 bases removed from V and 0 bases from J, the gap between germline ends came to 9 bases. CDR3 DNA: TGTGCCAGCAGTTTCGAGGCCCTTAGCAATCAGCCCCAGCATTTT. Its translation is CASSFEALSNQPQHF.

This rearrangement joins TRBV12-3 or TRBV12-4 to TRBJ2-7, with D possibly called TRBD1 or TRBD2 (5 bases each). This CDR3 has 12 amino acids. Trimming pared 0 bases from V and 12 bases from J, leaving 12 bases between. The CDR3 region is CASSLAGAAAYF. CDR3 nucleotides: TGTGCCAGCAGTTTAGCCGGGGCCGCAGCGTACTTC.

The chain is built from TRBV5-6 and TRBJ2-7; the D gene is possibly TRBD2 (6 bases). The CDR3 covers 15 residues. Trimming stripped 2 bases from V and 0 bases from J, with 12 bases between. Germline CDR1 is SGHDT and CDR2 is YYEEEE. CDR3 nucleotide sequence: TGTGCCAGCAGCTTTCGGGGGTTAAGCTCCTACGAGCAGTACTTC. Protein: CASSFRGLSSYEQYF.

This chain joins TRBV7-2 and TRBJ1-1, with D unclear. CDR1 SGHTA and CDR2 FQGNSA come from the germline V gene. The CDR3 loop spans 15 amino acids. Trimming shortened V by 1 base and J by 1 base, and 10 bases separated the two germline ends. The CDR3 loop reads CASSLGGRTNTEAFF. CDR3 nucleotide sequence: TGTGCCAGCAGCTTAGGAGGGCGGACGAACACTGAAGCTTTCTTT. Full variable domain (remainder filled in from reference TRBV7-2 and TRBJ1-1): GAGVSQSPSNKVTEKGKDVELRCDPISGHTALYWYRQSLGQGLEFLIYFQGNSAPDKSGLPSDRFSAERTGGSVSTLTIQRTQQEDSAVYLCASSLGGRTNTEAFFGQGTRLTVV.

The CDR3 region has the DNA TGTGCCAGTAGTAGGAGGACTAGCACGATACAAGAGACCCAGTACTTC. It yields the protein CASSRRTSTIQETQYF. This chain links TRBV19 with TRBJ2-5, with 8 bases lining up with TRBD2. V shed 4 bases, J shed 2 bases, and the junction held 9 bases outside the gene matches. The CDR3 spans 16 residues. CDR1 and CDR2 (germline): LNHDA, SQIVND (reference sequence).

This chain connects TRBV7-9 to TRBJ1-5; possibly TRBD1 for D (5 bases). Trimming took off 1 base at V and 7 bases at J, with 14 bases between the two ends. The length of the CDR3 is 15 residues. The germline CDR1 and CDR2 sequences are SEHNR and FQNEAQ (reference sequence). The CDR3 loop is CASSLGGRRGQPQHF. Written as DNA, the CDR3 is TGTGCCAGCAGCTTAGGCGGCAGACGGGGCCAGCCCCAGCATTTT.

The chain combines TRBV28 with TRBJ1-2, with D unresolved. The CDR3 has 14 residues. V dropped 2 bases and J dropped 4 bases, with 11 bases sitting between them. Germline CDR1 MDHEN, CDR2 SYDVKM. The CDR3 bases are TGTGCCAGCAGTTTAGATAGGGATCTCTATGGCTACACCTTC. Translation gives CASSLDRDLYGYTF.

The V gene is TRBV18, the J gene TRBJ1-6; D is ambiguous. CDR1 and CDR2 from the germline V gene are KGHSH and LQKENI. V lost 5 bases to trimming and J lost 8 bases, with 13 bases between them. The length of the CDR3 is 14 residues. In DNA, the CDR3 is TGTGCCAGCTCATCGACGGATAGGGATTCACCCCTCCACTTT. It specifies CASSSTDRDSPLHF.

The chain has TRBV7-2 and TRBJ2-2; TRBD1 aligns across 11 bases. The CDR3 length is 16 residues. J lost 6 bases, V lost 3 bases, and 6 bases had no gene match. CDR1 and CDR2 (germline): SGHTA, FQGNSA. The CDR3 DNA is TGTGCCAGCAGCTTGAGGACAGGGGGCATGGCCGGGGAGCTGTTTTTT. Translation gives CASSLRTGGMAGELFF. The full variable domain, its missing parts supplied by reference TRBV7-2 and TRBJ2-2, is GAGVSQSPSNKVTEKGKDVELRCDPISGHTALYWYRQSLGQGLEFLIYFQGNSAPDKSGLPSDRFSAERTGGSVSTLTIQRTQQEDSAVYLCASSLRTGGMAGELFFGEGSRLTVL.

The chain combines TRBV7-8 with TRBJ2-7; 10 bases map to TRBD2. J lost 7 bases, V lost 1 base, and 10 bases had no gene match. Germline CDR1 is SGHVS and CDR2 is FQNEAQ. This CDR3 region has 16 residues. CDR3 protein: CASSLVLAGAFGEQYF. The CDR3, as DNA: TGTGCCAGCAGCTTAGTCCTAGCGGGGGCTTTTGGGGAGCAGTACTTC.

The rearrangement uses TRBV18 and TRBJ2-3; maybe TRBD2 (5 bases). CDR1 is KGHSH, CDR2 LQKENI, per germline. The CDR3 has 13 amino acids. Trimming stripped 5 bases from V and 2 bases from J, with 8 bases between. The CDR3 reads CASSSGFTDTQYF. CDR3 DNA sequence: TGTGCCAGCTCATCGGGATTCACAGATACGCAGTATTTT. The entire variable domain, with the rest obtained from reference TRBV18 and TRBJ2-3, is as follows: NAGVMQNPRHLVRRRGQEARLRCSPMKGHSHVYWYRQLPEEGLKFMVYLQKENIIDESGMPKERFSAEFPKEGPSILRIQQVVRGDSAAYFCASSSGFTDTQYFGPGTRLTVL.

This rearrangement joins TRBV12-3 or TRBV12-4 to TRBJ2-1; a possible D gene is TRBD1 (6 bases). The V end was cut by 5 bases, the J end by 8 bases, with 13 bases between. The CDR3 runs 13 residues. The CDR3 sequence is CASSPGEPHEQFF. The DNA for the CDR3 is TGTGCCAGCAGTCCAGGGGAGCCCCATGAGCAGTTCTTC.

The chain uses TRBV7-9 and TRBJ1-1, with a weak D call TRBD1 (6 bases). The CDR3 is made up of 14 amino acids. CDR1 is SEHNR, CDR2 FQNEAQ, per germline (reference sequence). The V and J ends lost 5 bases and 4 bases respectively, with 14 bases between them. CDR3 DNA sequence: TGTGCCAGCAGCCCGTCACAGGGATCCACTGAAGCTTTCTTT. It translates to CASSPSQGSTEAFF.

The chain has TRBV5-6 and TRBJ2-7, with 7 bases that match TRBD1. Germline V gene lookup returns CDR1 SGHDT and CDR2 YYEEEE. This CDR3 spans 14 amino acids. The V gene end was trimmed by 0 bases and the J gene end by 4 bases; junction bases not matched to a gene: 4. Here the CDR3 reads CASSLVTGVYEQYF. The CDR3 nucleotides read TGTGCCAGCAGCTTGGTCACAGGGGTATACGAGCAGTACTTC.

The chain carries TRBV3-1 (or the pseudogene TRBV3-2) and TRBJ1-6; D gene unclear. Between the trimmed V and J ends, which lost 4 bases and 8 bases, there was a span of 6 bases. Germline loops: CDR1 LGHDT, CDR2 YNNKEL (reference sequence). There are 12 residues in the CDR3. The chain's CDR3 is CASSPLHSPLHF. The CDR3 region has the DNA TGTGCCAGCAGCCCCCTTCATTCACCCCTCCACTTT.

This clone was seen a handful of times. The V call is TRBV19, the J call TRBJ1-1; no clear D. Germline assignment: CDR1 LNHDA and CDR2 SQIVND (reference sequence). Trimming pared 1 base from V and 5 bases from J, leaving 17 bases between. This CDR3 is 16 amino acids long. CDR3 sequence (DNA): TGTGCCAGTAGTATAGGCGCCTCGGGTCGAGGGACTGAAGCTTTCTTT. This encodes CASSIGASGRGTEAFF. The whole variable domain, filled in from reference TRBV19 and TRBJ1-1, reads DGGITQSPKYLFRKEGQNVTLSCEQNLNHDAMYWYRQDPGQGLRLIYYSQIVNDFQKGDIAEGYSVSREKKESFPLTVTSAQKNPTAFYLCASSIGASGRGTEAFFGQGTRLTVV.

The CDR3 here is CASSGGGSGNTIYF. The CDR3 bases are TGTGCCAGCAGTGGTGGGGGCTCTGGAAACACCATATATTTT. The genes are TRBV28 and TRBJ1-3; maybe TRBD1 (5 bases). CDR3 length: 14 residues. CDR1 MDHEN and CDR2 SYDVKM come from the germline V gene. V lost 5 bases, J lost 0 bases, and 8 bases lay in between.

The chain is built from TRBV13 and TRBJ1-3; the D is unclear. CDR1 PRHDT and CDR2 FYEKMQ come from the germline V gene (reference sequence). This CDR3 region has 16 residues. Trimming removed 5 bases at V and 1 base at J, with 15 bases between. The CDR3 DNA sequence: TGTGCCAGCAGCCCAGTGGTCGCAGTGTCTGGAAACACCATATATTTT. Residues: CASSPVVAVSGNTIYF. Complete variable domain (other parts from reference TRBV13 and TRBJ1-3): AAGVIQSPRHLIKEKRETATLKCYPIPRHDTVYWYQQGPGQDPQFLISFYEKMQSDKGSIPDRFSAQQFSDYHSELNMSSLELGDSALYFCASSPVVAVSGNTIYFGEGSWLTVV.